The clone carrying this T cell receptor (beta chain) came up once. The antigen remains undetermined. Germline assignment: CDR1 SGHRS and CDR2 YFSETQ. V lost 2 bases to trimming and J lost 5 bases; unmatched junction nucleotides: 7. This CDR3 is built from 16 residues. Libraries were prepared by immunoSEQ multiplex PCR; TCRdb keeps only in-frame clonotypes and omits some of them. Of 40,000 to 45,000 clones listed, around 89% were seen once; the top ten hold 13% to 15%. The sample originates from a study of PD-L1 blockade in urothelial cancer. Study in general: Men with urothelial cancer arising in the bladder made up about 90% of the roughly 29 patients. Patients had received 0 to 3 prior chemotherapy regimens.

Findings and limits, study-wide: Better survival was predicted when blood TCR clonality before treatment fell below the median.

The patients' disease, urothelial carcinoma, was locally advanced or metastatic. The chain is built from TRBV5-1 and TRBJ2-5, with 12 bases matching TRBD2. The clonotype originates from a woman aged 60 to 75 with urothelial cancer. The starting material was PBMCs, obtained around atezolizumab (anti-PD-L1) treatment. The CDR3 is CASSFGLAGRGETQYF. For the CDR3, the DNA is TGCGCCAGCAGCTTCGGACTAGCGGGGAGAGGGGAGACCCAGTACTTC.